These 20 T cell receptor beta chains were sequenced from one sample in a study of CD4 T cells in relation to SARS-CoV-2 and coronaviruses. Method: immunoSEQ multiplex PCR; TCRdb's copy keeps in-frame clones and lacks some. The repertoire holds 9,500 to 13,000 clones, with approximately 80% as singletons. No cognate antigen is known for these TCRs. Before the COVID-19 pandemic, during about 2010-2018, CD4+ T cells were taken from unexposed donors. The cells were cultured for approximately ten days before CD4+ T cells were isolated. Sequences were obtained from CD4+ T cells from PBMCs, cultured in vitro. Receptors were obtained from a human donor in good health.

This clone was detected a few times. The chain combines TRBV4-1 with TRBJ2-7, with D possibly TRBD1 on 6 matching bases. Trimming cost V 1 base and J 6 bases, with 19 bases left between them. Germline V gene lookup returns CDR1 MGHRA and CDR2 YSYEKL. The CDR3 totals 16 residues. In DNA, the CDR3 is TGCGCCAGCAGCCAAGGGGAGTGGCACAGGGAAGGCGAGCAGTACTTC. This encodes CASSQGEWHREGEQYF.

The V call is TRBV5-5, the J call TRBJ2-7; perhaps TRBD1 as D (6 bases). The V end lost 2 bases, the J end lost 2 bases, and 11 bases lay between the germline ends. Germline V CDR1 and CDR2: SGHKS, YYEKEE (reference sequence). CDR3 length equals 14 residues. For the CDR3, the DNA is TGTGCCAGCAGCTTTCAGGGGCCGGCCTACGAGCAGTACTTC. Translated, it gives CASSFQGPAYEQYF.

V and J are TRBV2 and TRBJ1-5; D call uncertain. This CDR3 contains 17 residues. The ends were cut back, 2 bases at V and 2 bases at J, with 16 bases in the middle. In germline, CDR1 is SNHLY, CDR2 FYNNEI. The CDR3: CASSERVAGQGNQPQHF. The CDR3 coding sequence is TGTGCCAGCAGTGAAAGGGTGGCAGGCCAAGGCAATCAGCCCCAGCATTTT.

This chain joins TRBV27 and TRBJ1-2, with 8 positions matching TRBD1. Germline trimming cut 3 bases from V and 7 bases from J; bases unmatched to any gene: 4. The CDR3 length is 13 residues. Germline CDR1 and CDR2: MNHEY and SMNVEV (reference sequence). CDR3 protein: CASSFSDRAGYTF. Written as DNA, the CDR3 is TGTGCCAGCAGTTTCTCGGACAGGGCTGGCTACACCTTC.

The chain uses TRBV18 and TRBJ2-1; D may be TRBD1 (6 bases). The CDR3 extends over 15 amino acids. V was shortened by 5 bases and J by 2 bases, with 13 bases between the two germline ends. Germline V gene sequence: CDR1 KGHSH, CDR2 LQKENI. The CDR3 loop reads CASSSQTGAYNEQFF. As DNA, the CDR3 is TGTGCCAGCTCATCACAGACAGGAGCCTACAATGAGCAGTTCTTC. Full variable domain (outside the CDR3, taken from reference TRBV18 and TRBJ2-1): NAGVMQNPRHLVRRRGQEARLRCSPMKGHSHVYWYRQLPEEGLKFMVYLQKENIIDESGMPKERFSAEFPKEGPSILRIQQVVRGDSAAYFCASSSQTGAYNEQFFGPGTRLTVL.

The chain employs TRBV4-2 and TRBJ1-1; 10 bases align to TRBD1. From germline, CDR1 is LGHNA and CDR2 YNFKEQ. The CDR3 length is 19 residues. V was clipped by 0 bases and J by 0 bases; unmatched bases: 10. The CDR3 region has the DNA TGTGCCAGCAGCCAAGATCGGGGACAGGGGTTTCATATGAACACTGAAGCTTTCTTT. It yields the protein CASSQDRGQGFHMNTEAFF.

The chain links TRBV11-2 to TRBJ1-6; the D gene is possibly TRBD1 (5 bases). The CDR3 contains 16 residues. V was trimmed by 0 bases and J by 6 bases, leaving 12 bases between them. Germline V gene sequence: CDR1 SGHAT, CDR2 FQNNGV. The CDR3 region has the DNA TGTGCCAGCAGCTTAGATGGGGGAAGGGGTAATTCACCCCTCCACTTT. Its protein is CASSLDGGRGNSPLHF. Supplemented by reference TRBV11-2 and TRBJ1-6, the full variable domain reads EAGVAQSPRYKIIEKRQSVAFWCNPISGHATLYWYQQILGQGPKLLIQFQNNGVVDDSQLPKDRFSAERLKGVDSTLKIQPAKLEDSAVYLCASSLDGGRGNSPLHFGNGTRLTVT.

V and J are TRBV9 and TRBJ1-2; D perhaps matches TRBD1 (5 bases). V shed 0 bases and J shed 8 bases, with 23 bases lying between them. There are 17 residues in the CDR3. Germline assignment: CDR1 SGDLS and CDR2 YYNGEE. CDR3 nucleotides: TGTGCCAGCAGCGTAGCAAGCTGGCCGAGGACAAGTCAGGGCTACACCTTC. It codes for CASSVASWPRTSQGYTF.

This chain uses TRBV12-3 or TRBV12-4 with TRBJ1-5; 10 bases line up with TRBD1. V lost 6 bases and J lost 5; bases outside the gene matches: 1. The CDR3 runs to 13 residues. The CDR3 protein is CASSGQGDQPQHF. The DNA for the CDR3 is TGTGCCAGCAGCGGACAGGGGGATCAGCCCCAGCATTTT.

The chain is built from TRBV9 and TRBJ1-4, with TRBD1 matching 7 bases. V trimming: 4 bases; J trimming: 2 bases; junction bases outside the gene matches: 2. Germline CDR1 is SGDLS and CDR2 is YYNGEE. The CDR3 loop spans 14 amino acids. The CDR3 nucleotides are TGTGCCAGCAGCTTGGGACAGACTAATGAAAAACTGTTTTTT. It translates to CASSLGQTNEKLFF.

The rearrangement joins TRBV27 to TRBJ2-7; D is undetermined. Per germline, CDR1 MNHEY and CDR2 SMNVEV (reference sequence). V was trimmed by 5 bases and J by 7 bases, leaving 12 bases between them. This CDR3 comprises 12 residues. In nucleotides, the CDR3 is TGTGCCAGCAGTCCACCCCGCCGGGAGCAGTACTTC. Translation gives CASSPPRREQYF.

The rearrangement uses TRBV5-6 and TRBJ1-5, with TRBD1 as a possible D gene (6 bases). This CDR3 has 15 residues. The V and J ends lost 1 base and 2 bases respectively, with 10 bases between them. Per germline, CDR1 SGHDT and CDR2 YYEEEE. This CDR3 is CASSLWAGGNQPQHF. CDR3 in DNA: TGTGCCAGCAGCTTGTGGGCAGGGGGCAATCAGCCCCAGCATTTT.

The chain carries TRBV18 and TRBJ2-7, with no clear D. From germline, CDR1 is KGHSH and CDR2 LQKENI. The V gene lost 3 bases and the J gene lost 0 bases, with 9 bases spanning the gap. The CDR3 totals 14 residues. CDR3 region: CASSPPSGSYEQYF. In nucleotides, the CDR3 is TGTGCCAGCTCACCGCCTTCCGGCTCCTACGAGCAGTACTTC.

V usage is TRBV27 and J usage is TRBJ2-3, with 12 bases identical to TRBD2. V was pared by 7 bases and J by 1 base, with 6 bases of the junction left unmatched. The germline V gene has CDR1 MNHEY and CDR2 SMNVEV (reference sequence). This CDR3 region has 16 residues. The DNA of the CDR3 is TGTGCCAGCAACAGACTAGCGGGAGCTGGCACAGATACGCAGTATTTT. Protein product: CASNRLAGAGTDTQYF.

Here the CDR3 reads CASRHRDRWEKLFF. CDR3 bases: TGTGCCAGCAGGCACCGGGACAGATGGGAAAAACTGTTTTTT. This chain links TRBV6-5 with TRBJ1-4, with 7 positions matching TRBD1. Per germline, CDR1 MNHEY and CDR2 SVGAGI. V was pared by 6 bases and J by 8 bases, with 9 bases of the junction left unmatched. The CDR3 runs to 14 residues.

The rearrangement uses TRBV6-5 and TRBJ2-3; a possible D gene is TRBD2 (6 bases). Germline V lookup: CDR1 MNHEY, CDR2 SVGAGI. V gave up 4 bases and J gave up 1 base, with 6 bases separating them. The CDR3 runs 13 residues. This CDR3 is CASSSGGTDTQYF. DNA for the CDR3: TGTGCCAGCAGTTCGGGGGGCACAGATACGCAGTATTTT.

The chain recombines TRBV29-1 with TRBJ2-3; D not resolved. Germline CDR1 SQVTM, CDR2 ANQGSEA. V lost 0 bases and J 4 bases, leaving 17 bases between the germline ends. The CDR3 runs to 16 residues. CDR3 coding DNA: TGCAGCGTTGAAGATCGGGCCCCGGGCAGACCAGATACGCAGTATTTT. It yields the protein CSVEDRAPGRPDTQYF.

The chain recombines TRBV28 with TRBJ2-2, with a weak D call TRBD1 (6 bases). Trimming took off 2 bases at V and 3 bases at J, with 7 bases between the two ends. The V gene's germline CDR1 is MDHEN and CDR2 SYDVKM. The CDR3 runs 14 residues. CDR3 loop: CASSLGQYTGELFF. In DNA form, the CDR3 reads TGTGCCAGCAGTTTAGGACAGTACACCGGGGAGCTGTTTTTT.

The chain carries TRBV6-5 and TRBJ2-3, with 9 nucleotides matching TRBD1. Germline lookup yields CDR1 MNHEY and CDR2 SVGAGI. V shed 8 bases and J 3 bases; nucleotides not matched to a gene: 6. This CDR3 has 14 residues. The CDR3 loop is CASSGTGTTDTQYF. The CDR3 DNA reads as TGTGCCAGCTCCGGGACAGGGACAACAGATACGCAGTATTTT.

The table lists this clone with a few counts. The chain links TRBV4-3 to TRBJ1-5, with no clear D. Germline CDR1 LGHNA, CDR2 YSLEER. The CDR3 runs to 13 residues. The V end was cut by 0 bases, the J end by 7 bases, with 7 bases between. CDR3 bases: TGCGCCAGCAGCCAAGATTCCCGCCAGCCCCAGCATTTT. It is translated as CASSQDSRQPQHF.